This is a list of T cell receptor beta chains from one sample in a study of blood T cell repertoires in COVID-19. Here immunoSEQ multiplex PCR was the method, and the copy in TCRdb shows in-frame clones only, minus some. The sample includes 23,000 or so clones, around 86% of them seen just once. The sequenced sample was peripheral blood. The source is a man between 45 and 60 years old with active COVID-19. Each CDR3 is given without its conserved first and last residue. Fields, in order: J gene, V gene, CDR3 protein.

J: TRBJ2-5; V: TRBV5-1; CDR3: ASSKGLAGRSQETQY
J: TRBJ2-5; V: TRBV2; CDR3: ASTNGGGSGKTQY
J: TRBJ2-1; V: TRBV4-3; CDR3: ASSQDLTSVYNEQF
J: TRBJ2-2; V: TRBV2; CDR3: ASSEALSSGRAGELF
J: TRBJ1-2; V: TRBV24-1; CDR3: ATSDQTGGNYGYT
J: TRBJ2-7; V: TRBV10-1; CDR3: ASSEGGDGPYEQY
J: TRBJ2-5; V: TRBV7-9; CDR3: ASSGRWEGQTQY
J: TRBJ1-5; V: TRBV4-3; CDR3: ASSQDSGRGQPQH
J: TRBJ1-2; V: TRBV5-1; CDR3: ASSGRGQGDEGYT
J: TRBJ2-1; V: TRBV6-5; CDR3: ASSRGQYNEQF
J: TRBJ2-3; V: TRBV7-9; CDR3: ASSLGLALDTDTQY
J: TRBJ1-6; V: TRBV5-1; CDR3: ASSPQVARINSPLH
J: TRBJ1-1; V: TRBV10-3; CDR3: AISTGAANTEAF
J: TRBJ2-2; V: TRBV6-4; CDR3: ASSFTGELF
J: TRBJ2-5; V: TRBV5-8; CDR3: ASGESSAQY
J: TRBJ1-4; V: TRBV10-1; CDR3: ASSDPTDPNEKLF
J: TRBJ2-1; V: TRBV10-2; CDR3: ASSDPAKSYNEQF
J: TRBJ2-7; V: TRBV20-1; CDR3: SASPRDEQY
J: TRBJ2-7; V: TRBV5-5; CDR3: ASSFGTGGFEQY
J: TRBJ1-2; V: TRBV18; CDR3: ASSPAETYGYT
J: TRBJ2-1; V: TRBV11-3; CDR3: ASSRGTASYNEQF
J: TRBJ2-3; V: TRBV7-6; CDR3: ASSSGERGSTDTQY
J: TRBJ2-1; V: TRBV11-3; CDR3: ASSVGGGLAGVNEQF
J: TRBJ1-2; V: TRBV28; CDR3: ASSSRQAAYGYT
J: TRBJ2-2; V: TRBV3-1/TRBV3-2; CDR3: ASSPAAGELF
J: TRBJ1-3; V: TRBV30; CDR3: AWMDQGRNTIY
J: TRBJ1-1; V: TRBV19; CDR3: ASRTGGADTEAF
J: TRBJ2-1; V: TRBV5-4; CDR3: ASSLAGREGYNEQF
J: TRBJ1-2; V: TRBV19; CDR3: ASSTSGTGKVYGYT
J: TRBJ2-7; V: TRBV6-6; CDR3: ASLDRGRYEQY
J: TRBJ1-5; V: TRBV6-6; CDR3: ASSYSPGNQPQH
J: TRBJ2-3; V: TRBV24-1; CDR3: ATSDPLRDFTDTQY
J: TRBJ1-2; V: TRBV29-1; CDR3: SVERASYGYT
J: TRBJ1-2; V: TRBV19; CDR3: ASSISSRVTGLGFGYT